This T cell receptor beta chain comes out of a study of cytomegalovirus exposure and HLA in healthy donors (TCRdb year 2017). With regard to the full study: An earlier analysis of some 620 of the donors reported about 280 Gb of sequence data and 100 million to 120 million unique TCR beta sequences obtained from around 180 million T cells. Approximately 300 gigabases of sequencing data and about 92 million unique TCR sequences made up an early release that covered nearly 650 HLA-typed donors. Among the roughly 370 genotyped donors, about 83% belonged to the genetic ancestry cluster associated with self-reported Caucasian donors. The aim of the study was to test whether cataloging public T cell receptors could identify signatures of past pathogen exposure. The study used immunosequencing to profile the T cell repertoires of approximately 650 subjects and linked those repertoires to cytomegalovirus serostatus. In addition to the first cohort of roughly 700 subjects, a separate validation cohort of 130 or so different subjects was used. The study combined high-throughput TCR immunosequencing, statistical association of individual TCRs with disease status, and machine learning to predict cytomegalovirus infection status. In a later analysis, previously published TCR beta repertoires from 670 or so donors were re-analyzed and high-resolution HLA genotyping was added so that TCR occurrence patterns could be studied. The later analysis used no new phenotypic data to find candidate immune exposures, relying instead on TCR beta sequences and their occurrence across donors. An earlier analysis of approximately 630 of the donors applied high-throughput TCR beta sequencing to assess whether each TCR beta V gene segment acted as functional or pseudogenic. Donor age, sex, ethnicity and CMV serostatus were compiled together with the repertoire data. Genome-wide SNP genotypes for about 55% of the roughly 670 donors were used in a later genetic analysis, which treated that subset as a discovery cohort. Every discovery cohort repertoire had been produced on one sequencing platform. Both class I and class II loci were covered by HLA typing, at four-digit resolution. Typing coverage differed by locus: A, B, C, DRB1 and DQB1 were typed in roughly 620-640 donors, DQA1 in 522, DPA1 in 606, and DPB1 in roughly 470. Four to six DR-DQ haplotypes were handled as single units for association and clustering because linkage in the cohort was strong. Among approximately 370 genotyped donors of the cohort, an average of around 220,000 unique TCR beta nucleotide sequences was sequenced per donor, of which 15% to 20% were non-productive. Findings and caveats that apply to the study as a whole: Most CMV-associated TCR beta chains appeared to be HLA-restricted in a later analysis, and the HLA associations seemed to be driven largely by CMV exposure. A further reported finding was that TCR beta sequences accurately predicted the HLA-A and HLA-B alleles for most subjects in the first cohort. The only immune exposure information available for the cohort was CMV serostatus. It was suggested by the authors that the approach could potentially be generalized to other disease states and immunological phenotypes. A few of the identified cytomegalovirus-associated TCR beta chains were confirmed in vitro to be specific for cytomegalovirus antigens. A group of highly shared sequence variants was considered likely to be a technical artifact of the sequencing pipeline. Most TCR sequences were observed very rarely across donors, whereas some public TCRs were present in many individuals. A total of about 180 TCR beta chains were listed by the study as associated with cytomegalovirus. Correlated functional status among segregating V segments might be attributable to linkage disequilibrium, but an unknown experimental factor could not be ruled out. A later analysis associated about 16,000 TCR beta sequences with specific HLA alleles at a false discovery rate of 0.05. An earlier analysis of roughly 570 of the donors showed that most TCR beta V segments appeared in productive rearrangements either about 87% or about 30% of the time, which broadly matched IMGT annotations. Because some donors lacked HLA typing at each locus, the association tests relied only on the typed subset. In a later analysis, TCR association rates were found to vary across HLA loci, with the most associated TCRs seen for DRB1 alleles and the fewest for HLA-C alleles. Because counts were too low, roughly 18 rarely observed V segments, including chromosome 9 orphons, were left out of the earlier analysis of some 640 of the donors. This cohort had only TCR beta chains sequenced, and the lack of alpha or paired-chain data limited which features could be detected. According to a later genetic analysis, donors in an Asian-associated ancestry cluster had fewer N-insertions in productive TCRs than the approximately 690-donor mean. In a later analysis, HLA-associated TCR beta chains were found to be more clonally expanded and to have lower generation probabilities than equally common non-associated chains. Roughly uniform sequencing depth across donors was assumed in presence/absence analyses, although this assumption may not hold. The classifier was reported to diagnose cytomegalovirus status with high specificity and sensitivity in both the original cohort and the validation cohort. When HLA alleles, especially DR and DQ, strongly co-occurred, TCR associations were difficult to assign to individual alleles. Because the 87-base-pair reads could not distinguish some IMGT-functional V segments, including TRBV6-2 and TRBV6-3, those segments were excluded. In a later analysis, several top co-occurrence clusters were reported to appear linked to parvovirus B19, influenza, CMV and Epstein-Barr virus. In a later genetic analysis, a missense DCLRE1C variant was associated with V-gene and J-gene trimming of TCR beta chains, and the association was replicated in an independent cohort.

The CDR3 measures 15 amino acids from cysteine to phenylalanine. The retained sequence is limited to the CDR3, 45 bases, with the frame set at the first base. Per the germline V gene (reference sequence), SEHNR is the CDR1 and FQNEAQ is the CDR2. Germline trimming: 6 bases from V, 2 bases from J; junction bases outside gene matches: 5. This clone was recorded once. Its cognate antigen has yet to be identified. Per-nucleotide qualities are absent, and no much larger clonotype sits a single base away. Library preparation was by the immunoSEQ multiplex PCR assay. For the multiplex PCR, a mixture combining 60 forward primers for TCR Vbeta segments and 13 reverse primers for TCR Jbeta segments was used. The CDR3 region of rearranged TCR beta genes was amplified from genomic DNA by a multiplex PCR assay. The Illumina HiSeq System was used to sequence the amplified TCR beta libraries as 87-base-pair reads. The authors' pipeline ran thus. In a later analysis, 80 million or so unique TCR beta chains were counted across the 500 to 850 repertoires, and approximately 9.9 million of these chains were shared by at least two donors. A nearest-neighbor algorithm error-corrected the raw reads and collapsed the reads into unique sequences, merging closely related sequences to remove PCR and sequencing errors. V, D and J gene segments were assigned by aligning CDR3 sequences to IMGT reference sequences. For a sequence to be retained, a match of at least six nucleotides was required to both a V gene segment and a J gene segment. Rearrangements were called productive when the CDR3 lacked stop codons and stayed in frame with V and J; all others were non-productive. CDR3 was defined according to IMGT convention as the region running from the second conserved V-encoded cysteine to the conserved J-encoded phenylalanine. The earlier analysis of 587 of the donors excluded sequences that lacked an unambiguous match to a single V gene segment. In an earlier analysis of 450 to 700 of the donors, V segments were called functional above 56.7% productive rearrangements and were called segregating when the between-donor standard deviation exceeded 5%. To diagnose cytomegalovirus status from the catalog of TCR beta chain sequences, a statistical classification framework was built. In a later analysis, V and J genes were assigned by comparing TCR nucleotide sequences against IMGT/GENE-DB human TR gene sequences. The TCRdist pipeline was used in a later analysis to assign CDR3 sequences and most-parsimonious VDJ recombination scenarios. In a later analysis, every TCR beta chain was defined by the combination of its CDR3 amino acid sequence and its V-gene family, and reads without a unique V-gene family were dropped. As a way to deal with suspected cross-contamination and a sequencing artifact, a later analysis dropped 592 nucleotide sequences that were highly shared and had low generation probability. In a later analysis, a clonal expansion index for each public chain was calculated from normalized within-repertoire ranks of inferred template counts. In a later analysis, generation probabilities were computed with a VDJ recombination model fitted to out-of-frame rearrangements, and the resulting probabilities were checked against IGoR. In a later analysis, TCR-TCR, TCR-HLA and TCR-CMV co-occurrence was scored with hypergeometric tests, and a repertoire-size bias correction was applied to TCR pairs. False discovery rates were estimated in a later analysis by permuting HLA or CMV assignments 20 times. A later analysis grouped co-occurring TCRs with DBSCAN, adding TCRdist sequence similarity when clustering within HLA-allele-positive subsets. Repertoires with fewer than 30,000 or more than 120,000 public chains were left out of co-occurrence clustering, as were a handful of repertoires with anomalous nucleotide sharing. TCRdb re-hosts the immuneACCESS table, in-frame sequences only. Its copies lack some clones; in the studies checked, an unresolved V gene accounts for under half of them, and the cause for the rest is not known. From that table come the V and J calls and clone size; the DNA was used to work out D and trimming. The sample profile shows about 100,000 clones; around 76% of them were found once. In total, the top ten clones hold roughly 2.3% of the sample.

The cohort comprised fewer than 700 healthy bone marrow donors. At the time of sampling, all cohort members were nominally healthy, though unrecorded immune exposures were likely present. The donor tested CMV seronegative, placing the donor among the 350 or so seronegative members of the cohort. Each donor provided a peripheral blood sample, and peripheral blood mononuclear cells were used for TCR beta sequencing. The Qiagen DNeasy Blood Extraction Kit was used to extract genomic DNA from the blood cell samples. The receptor chain draws on TRBV7-9 and TRBJ2-2, and 8 bases in between align with TRBD2. The sequenced material came from PBMCs. This receptor was taken from a young man in good health and CMV-seronegative. The DNA sequence reads TGTGCCAGCAGGGAGACTAGCGTTAACACCGGGGAGCTGTTTTTT. It encodes CASRETSVNTGELFF.